This TCR beta chain appears in the sequencing data of a study of T cells after yellow fever vaccination. TCRdb itself ran the 5' RACE reads through MiXCR, one entry per CDR3 protein. Of 200,000 to 300,000 distinct CDR3 sequences listed, 6.9% were seen once; the top ten hold about 0.85%. The CDR3 loop spans 17 amino acids. CDR1 and CDR2 from the germline V gene are DFQATT and SNEGSKA (reference sequence). J lost 1 base, V lost 0 bases, and 4 bases had no gene match. The chain uses TRBV20-1 and TRBJ2-4, with TRBD2 matching 12 bases. The source material was CD4+ T cells sorted from PBMCs, sampled 15 days after the yellow fever booster vaccination. The TCR sequence derives from a man younger than 40 who received the YFV17D yellow fever vaccine. DNA of the CDR3: TGCAGTGCTAGAGATGCGGGGACTAGCGGGGCCAAAAACATTCAGTACTTC. This sequence encodes CSARDAGTSGAKNIQYF.